These T cell receptor beta chains were read from a single sample in a study of tumor-infiltrating lymphocytes in primary liver carcinoma. MiXCR, applied by TCRdb to the multiplex PCR reads, yields one record per CDR3 protein. The sample consists of fewer than 200,000 distinct CDR3 sequences, just under 85% of them appearing once. Sequenced: tumor tissue from primary liver carcinoma. The receptors were gathered from a man in his forties with primary liver carcinoma and hepatitis B virus infection. The CDR3 runs from the conserved cysteine through the conserved F or W. A D gene is named only where the DNA matches it firmly. The listing skips clone size in some rows; elsewhere it reads once, few, many or a size class.

J	size	D	V	DNA	CDR3
TRBJ2-1	many	TRBD1	TRBV6-4	TGTGCCAGCAGTGAAACAGGGGGCTCCTACAATGAGCAGTTCTTC	CASSETGGSYNEQFF
TRBJ2-3	-	-	TRBV5-5	TGTGCCAGCAGCCCCACATCGACCGAAGATACGCAGTATTTT	CASSPTSTEDTQYF
TRBJ1-4	few	TRBD1	TRBV9	TGTGCCAGCAGCCCACAGGGGTTTGGTAATGAAAAACTGTTTTTT	CASSPQGFGNEKLFF
TRBJ1-2	-	-	TRBV29-1	TGCAGCGGAGGATTATTGAACTATGGCTACATCTTC	CSGGLLNYGYIF
TRBJ2-3	-	TRBD2	TRBV11-2	TGTGCCAGCATCTTAAATCTCCTGACGGGAGGCGATGCGGATACGCAGAATTTT	CASILNLLTGGDADTQNF
TRBJ2-3	-	-	TRBV11-2	TGTGCCAGCAGCGATAGCGTGAGATTAACGGATACGCAGTATTTT	CASSDSVRLTDTQYF
TRBJ2-3	many	-	TRBV6-4	TGTGCCAGCAGTGACTCCCCAGGGGGCACAGATACGCAGTATTTT	CASSDSPGGTDTQYF
TRBJ2-1	-	TRBD1	TRBV5-1	TGTGCCAGCAGCTTGTACAGGGGCTCTAGTAATGAGCAGTTCTTC	CASSLYRGSSNEQFF
TRBJ1-5	-	-	TRBV28	TGTGCCAGGAGTTTTCAGGGAGCTACTCAGCCCCAGCATTTT	CARSFQGATQPQHF
TRBJ2-2	-	-	TRBV7-9	TGTGCCAACAGCTTAGATCTTCAGGGTTGGACTGGGGAGCTGTTTTTT	CANSLDLQGWTGELFF
TRBJ1-2	-	-	TRBV6-5	TGTGCCAGCAGATCCGGGGTCGGGCTCGTCAACTATGGCTACACCTTC	CASRSGVGLVNYGYTF
TRBJ2-3	-	TRBD2	TRBV11-2	TGTGCCAGCCAAGGGGTAGCGGGGGAAGACACAGATATGCAGTATTTT	CASQGVAGEDTDMQYF
TRBJ2-7	once	TRBD2	TRBV29-1	TGCAGTGTCGGGACTAACGGGAGGTCTGGGGAGCAGTACTTC	CSVGTNGRSGEQYF
TRBJ2-7	-	TRBD2	TRBV6-1	TGTGCCAGCAGTGGAGCGCGGGGGAGACTAGCGGTCTATGAGCAGTACTTC	CASSGARGRLAVYEQYF
TRBJ2-4	-	TRBD1	TRBV12-3/TRBV12-4	TGTGCCAGCATTGGGACAGAGCTACCCAAAAACATTCAGTACTTC	CASIGTELPKNIQYF
TRBJ2-2	-	TRBD2	TRBV7-9	TGTGCCAGCAGCTTACGGACTAGCGAGAATACCGGGGAGCCGTTTTTT	CASSLRTSENTGEPFF
TRBJ1-1	few	-	TRBV6-6	TGTGTCAGCAGTACATGGGGGACTACTGAAGCTTTCTTT	CVSSTWGTTEAFF
TRBJ2-7	few	-	TRBV6-2/TRBV6-3	TGTGCCAGCAGTTACGTTAGCGGATACGAGCAGTACTTC	CASSYVSGYEQYF
TRBJ2-3	-	-	TRBV10-2	TGCGCCAGGACTGAGTTACAGGGATTAGCTAGCACAGATACGCAGTATTTT	CARTELQGLASTDTQYF
TRBJ2-4	-	-	TRBV28	TGTGCCAGCAGTCTGTCCCTTAGCGGTCTAGCCAAAAACACTCAGTACTTC	CASSLSLSGLAKNTQYF
TRBJ2-5	-	-	TRBV6-2/TRBV6-3	TGTGCTAGCAGTTCCGGGGACTTTCAAGAGACCCACTACTTC	CASSSGDFQETHYF
TRBJ2-7	-	TRBD2	TRBV12-3/TRBV12-4	TGTGCCAGCAGTTTACAAGTGGGAGGGCACGAGCAGTACTTC	CASSLQVGGHEQYF
TRBJ2-1	once	-	TRBV6-2/TRBV6-3	TGTGTCAGCAGTTACCGGGACTCCTACAATGAGCAGTTTTTC	CVSSYRDSYNEQFF
TRBJ2-5	-	-	TRBV6-1	TGTGCTAGCACTGTAAGGGGTGCAGAGACCCAGTATTTC	CASTVRGAETQYF
TRBJ2-1	-	TRBD2	TRBV14	TGTGCCAGGAGTGCTGTAGCGGGATGGGTAAACATTGAGCAGTTCTTC	CARSAVAGWVNIEQFF
TRBJ2-3	-	-	TRBV2	TGTACCAGCAGCCAAGGACTACACGCAGATACGCAGTATTTT	CTSSQGLHADTQYF
TRBJ2-1	once	TRBD2	TRBV5-4	TGTGCCAGCGCCATAGCGAGCGGGAGGGGTTACAATGAGCAATTCTTC	CASAIASGRGYNEQFF
TRBJ2-7	-	TRBD1	TRBV28	TGTGCCAGCAGTTTATCCGGGACAGGGCCCCCGACGGTCTCCTACGAGCAGTACTTC	CASSLSGTGPPTVSYEQYF
TRBJ2-2	few	-	TRBV6-6	TGTGCCGGCAATTATGCCGCCCGTAACACCGGGGAGCTGTTTTTT	CAGNYAARNTGELFF
TRBJ1-1	-	-	TRBV29-1	TGCAGCGTTGAACCACCAGGAGGGACTGAATCTTTCTTT	CSVEPPGGTESFF
TRBJ1-5	few	-	TRBV20-1	TGCAGTGCTCTTCAGGGTTATAGCAATCAGCCCCAGCATTTT	CSALQGYSNQPQHF
TRBJ2-3	-	TRBD2	TRBV10-2	TGCGCCAGCAGCGACACCAGCGGGAGAACGTATTTT	CASSDTSGRTYF
TRBJ2-1	-	-	TRBV12-3/TRBV12-4	TGTGCCAGCGCCCAAAGGGGCGGGGATTTACTTAATGAGCAGTTATTC	CASAQRGGDLLNEQLF
TRBJ2-1	-	-	TRBV11-1	TGTGCCAGCAGTTTAAGTTCAGCGGACAATGAGCAGTTCTTC	CASSLSSADNEQFF
TRBJ1-5	-	TRBD1	TRBV6-1	TGTGCCAGCAGGATTAGGACAGGCAATCAGCCCCATCATTTT	CASRIRTGNQPHHF
TRBJ1-1	-	-	TRBV12-3/TRBV12-4	TGTGCCAGCAAACCAGACGGATACATTGAAGCTTTCTTT	CASKPDGYIEAFF
TRBJ2-7	-	TRBD1	TRBV6-1	TGTGTCAGCAGTACCGGGACAGGACCCTACGTGCAGTACTTC	CVSSTGTGPYVQYF
TRBJ1-1	-	TRBD1	TRBV6-1	TGTGACAGCAGACGCATTCGGACAGGGACGAACACTGAATCTTTCTTT	CDSRRIRTGTNTESFF
TRBJ2-1	-	-	TRBV12-3/TRBV12-4	TGTGCCAGCAGTCTCCAGGGGCGGCGGAATGAGCAATTCTTC	CASSLQGRRNEQFF
TRBJ2-3	-	-	TRBV5-1	TGCGCCAGCAGCTTCGGCCATAACACAGATATGCAGTTTTTT	CASSFGHNTDMQFF
TRBJ2-1	-	-	TRBV6-2/TRBV6-3	TGTGCCAGCACGAAAAAGGCGGTAATTTACAATGAGCAGTTCTTC	CASTKKAVIYNEQFF
TRBJ2-7	-	TRBD2	TRBV20-1	TGCAGTGCTAGAGATCCCCGGGAGGGCCTACGGGACGAGCAGTACTTC	CSARDPREGLRDEQYF
TRBJ2-7	many	-	TRBV5-1	TGCGCCAGCAGCTTCGAGGGTAGAACCTACGAGCAGTACTTC	CASSFEGRTYEQYF
TRBJ2-7	-	-	TRBV11-1	TGTGCCAACAGCTTAGGGTCGGCGGGTGAATGCTCCTACGAGCAGTACTTC	CANSLGSAGECSYEQYF
TRBJ2-1	-	TRBD2	TRBV6-2/TRBV6-3	TGTGCCTGCGTTTCGGGACTAGCGGCGGGCTACAATGAGCAGTTCTTC	CACVSGLAAGYNEQFF
TRBJ2-1	once	TRBD2	TRBV4-2	TGTGCCAGCAGCCAAGAACAGCAGCGGGAGTGCGGGCACTTCTTC	CASSQEQQRECGHFF